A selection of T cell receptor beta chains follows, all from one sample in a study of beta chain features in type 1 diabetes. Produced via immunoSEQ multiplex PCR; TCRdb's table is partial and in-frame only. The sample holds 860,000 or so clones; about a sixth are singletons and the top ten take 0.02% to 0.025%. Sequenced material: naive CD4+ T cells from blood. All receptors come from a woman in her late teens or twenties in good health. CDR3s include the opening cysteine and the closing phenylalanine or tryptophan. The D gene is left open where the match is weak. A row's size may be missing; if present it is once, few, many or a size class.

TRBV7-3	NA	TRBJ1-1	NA	TGTGCCAGCAGCTTATTGGCGGTCTCTGAAGCTTTCTTT	CASSLLAVSEAFF
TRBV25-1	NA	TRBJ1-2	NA	TGTGCCAGCAGTGAATCGTTCCTAAGGAATGGCTACACCTTC	CASSESFLRNGYTF
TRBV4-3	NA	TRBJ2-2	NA	TGCGCCAGCAGCCCACAGAACACCGGGGAGCTGTTTTTT	CASSPQNTGELFF
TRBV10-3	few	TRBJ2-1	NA	TGTGCCACCAAACCCACCGGGACCCCGAATGAGCAGTTCTTC	CATKPTGTPNEQFF
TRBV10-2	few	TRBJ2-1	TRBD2	TGCGCCTGTCGGACTAGCGGGAGAGGTGATGAGCAGTTCTTC	CACRTSGRGDEQFF
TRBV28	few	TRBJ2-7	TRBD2	TGTGCCAGCAGTTTGGGACTACCTTACGAGCAGTACTTC	CASSLGLPYEQYF
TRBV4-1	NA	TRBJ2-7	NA	TGCGCCAGCAGCCAACACGGGGCCGAGCAGTACTTC	CASSQHGAEQYF
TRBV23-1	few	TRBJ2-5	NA	TGCGCCAGCCACGCCTTGCCCGGGGATCTACAAGAGACCCAGTACTTC	CASHALPGDLQETQYF
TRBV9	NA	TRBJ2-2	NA	TGTGCCAGCAGCGTAGTTGGGCACCTCGATTCAGGCACCGGGGAGCTGTTTTTT	CASSVVGHLDSGTGELFF
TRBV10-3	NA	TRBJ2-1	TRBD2	TGTGCCATCACCGGGACTACTTCTAATGAGCAGTTCTTC	CAITGTTSNEQFF
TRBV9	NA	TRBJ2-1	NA	TGTGCCAGCAGCGTCGGCCGGCTAGTGCAGGGTGAGCAGTTCTTC	CASSVGRLVQGEQFF
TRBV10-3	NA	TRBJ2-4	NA	TGTGCCATCAGTGAAGGTCAGCCTAAAAACATTCAGTACTTC	CAISEGQPKNIQYF
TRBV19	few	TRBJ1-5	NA	TGTGCCAGTAGTAATTTCGGGGGTAGCAATCAGCCCCAGCATTTT	CASSNFGGSNQPQHF
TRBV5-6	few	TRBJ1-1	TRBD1	TGTGCCAGCAGAAGTACAGGGGTTGGAATGAACACTGAAGCTTTCTTT	CASRSTGVGMNTEAFF
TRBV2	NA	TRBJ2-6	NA	TGTGCCAGCATTGGACCGTACTCTGGGGCCAACGTCCTGACTTTC	CASIGPYSGANVLTF